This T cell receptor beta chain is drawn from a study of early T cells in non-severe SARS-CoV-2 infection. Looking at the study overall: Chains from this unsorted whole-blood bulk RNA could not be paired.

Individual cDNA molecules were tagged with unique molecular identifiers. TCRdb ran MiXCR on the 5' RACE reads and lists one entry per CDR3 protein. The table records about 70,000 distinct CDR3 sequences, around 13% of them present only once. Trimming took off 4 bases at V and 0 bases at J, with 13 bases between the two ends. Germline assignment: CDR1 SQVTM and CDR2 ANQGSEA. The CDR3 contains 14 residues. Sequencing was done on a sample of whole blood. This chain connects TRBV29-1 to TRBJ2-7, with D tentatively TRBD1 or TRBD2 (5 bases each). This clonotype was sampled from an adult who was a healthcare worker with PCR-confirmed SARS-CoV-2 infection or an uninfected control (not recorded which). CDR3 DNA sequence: TGCAGCGTTGTTCCGGGACGGAACTCCTACGAGCAGTACTTC. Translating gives CSVVPGRNSYEQYF.